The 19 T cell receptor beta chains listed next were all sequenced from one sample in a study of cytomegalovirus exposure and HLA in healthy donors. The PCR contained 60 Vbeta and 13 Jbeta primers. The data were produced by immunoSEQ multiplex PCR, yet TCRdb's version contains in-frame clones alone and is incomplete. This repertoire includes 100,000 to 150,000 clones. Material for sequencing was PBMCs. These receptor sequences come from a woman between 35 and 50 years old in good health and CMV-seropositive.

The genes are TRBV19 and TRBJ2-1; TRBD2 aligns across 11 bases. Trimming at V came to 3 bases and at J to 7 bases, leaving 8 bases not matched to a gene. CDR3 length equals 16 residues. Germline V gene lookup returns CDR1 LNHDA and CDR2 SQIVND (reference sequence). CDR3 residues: CASSILAGGGGNEQFF. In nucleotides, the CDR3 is TGTGCCAGTAGTATCCTAGCGGGAGGCGGGGGGAATGAGCAGTTCTTC.

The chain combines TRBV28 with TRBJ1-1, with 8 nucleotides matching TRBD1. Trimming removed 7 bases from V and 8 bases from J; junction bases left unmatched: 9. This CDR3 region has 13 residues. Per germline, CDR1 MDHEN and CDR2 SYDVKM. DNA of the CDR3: TGTGCCAGCATGACAGGGGACCCACCCGAAGCTTTCTTT. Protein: CASMTGDPPEAFF.

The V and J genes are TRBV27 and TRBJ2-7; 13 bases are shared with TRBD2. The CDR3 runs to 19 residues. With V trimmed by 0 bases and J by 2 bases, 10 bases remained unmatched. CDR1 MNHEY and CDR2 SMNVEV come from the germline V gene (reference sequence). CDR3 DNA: TGTGCCAGCAGTTTATCCTTAATACCTGGACTAGCGGGAGCCTACGAGCAGTACTTC. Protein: CASSLSLIPGLAGAYEQYF.

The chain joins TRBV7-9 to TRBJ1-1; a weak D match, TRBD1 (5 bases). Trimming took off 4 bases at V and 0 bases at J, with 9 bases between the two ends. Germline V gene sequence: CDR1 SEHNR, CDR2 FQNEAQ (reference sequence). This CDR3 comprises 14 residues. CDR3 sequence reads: CASSWGGMNTEAFF. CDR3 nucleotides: TGTGCCAGCAGCTGGGGCGGGATGAACACTGAAGCTTTCTTT.

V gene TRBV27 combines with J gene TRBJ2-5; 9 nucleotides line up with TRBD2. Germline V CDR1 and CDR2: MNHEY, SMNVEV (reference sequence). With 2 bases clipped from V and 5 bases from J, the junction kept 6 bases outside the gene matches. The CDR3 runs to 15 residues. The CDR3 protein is CASSLKAGGRETQYF. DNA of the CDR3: TGTGCCAGCAGTTTAAAGGCGGGAGGGCGGGAGACCCAGTACTTC.

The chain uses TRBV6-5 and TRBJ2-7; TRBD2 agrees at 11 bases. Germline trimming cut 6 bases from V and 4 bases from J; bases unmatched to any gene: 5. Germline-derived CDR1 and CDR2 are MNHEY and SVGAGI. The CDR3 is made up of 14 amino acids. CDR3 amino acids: CASSLAGGFYEQYF. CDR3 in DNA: TGTGCCAGCAGCCTAGCGGGAGGCTTTTACGAGCAGTACTTC.

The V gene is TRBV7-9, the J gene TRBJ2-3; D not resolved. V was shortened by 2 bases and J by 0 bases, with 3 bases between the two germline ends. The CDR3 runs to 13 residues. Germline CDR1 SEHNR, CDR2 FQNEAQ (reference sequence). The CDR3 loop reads CASSLPSTDTQYF. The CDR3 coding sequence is TGTGCCAGCAGCTTACCTAGCACAGATACGCAGTATTTT.

CDR3 bases: TGTGCCTCCGACAGGGGGAACATGAACACTGAAGCTTTCTTT. Amino acid sequence: CASDRGNMNTEAFF. The rearrangement uses TRBV19 and TRBJ1-1, with 9 positions matching TRBD1. The CDR3 spans 14 residues. Germline CDR1 and CDR2: LNHDA and SQIVND (reference sequence). Trimming removed 11 bases from V and 0 bases from J; junction bases left unmatched: 7.

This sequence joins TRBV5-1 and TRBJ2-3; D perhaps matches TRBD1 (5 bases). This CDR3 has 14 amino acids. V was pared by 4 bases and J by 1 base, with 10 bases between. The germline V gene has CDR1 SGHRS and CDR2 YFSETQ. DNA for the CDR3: TGCGCCAGCAGCACAGGCCCTGGCACAGATACGCAGTATTTT. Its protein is CASSTGPGTDTQYF.

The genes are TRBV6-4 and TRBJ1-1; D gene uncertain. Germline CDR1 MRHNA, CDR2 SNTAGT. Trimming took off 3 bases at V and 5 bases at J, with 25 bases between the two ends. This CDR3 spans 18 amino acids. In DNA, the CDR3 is TGTGCCAGCAGTGATTCCCAGGTTCGACGGCCACTTGGGACTGAAGCTTTCTTT. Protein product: CASSDSQVRRPLGTEAFF.

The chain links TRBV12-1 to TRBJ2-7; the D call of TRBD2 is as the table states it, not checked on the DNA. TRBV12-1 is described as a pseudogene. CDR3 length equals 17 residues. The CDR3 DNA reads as TGTGCCAGCAGCTTCAAAGGAGAGGCGGGAGGACCGCTCGAGCAGTACTTC. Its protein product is CASSFKGEAGGPLEQYF.

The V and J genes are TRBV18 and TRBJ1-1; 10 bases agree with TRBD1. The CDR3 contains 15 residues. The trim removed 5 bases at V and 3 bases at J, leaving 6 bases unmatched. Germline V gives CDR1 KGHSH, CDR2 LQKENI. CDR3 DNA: TGTGCCAGCTCATCGACAGGGGGCAAGGACACTGAAGCTTTCTTT. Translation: CASSSTGGKDTEAFF.

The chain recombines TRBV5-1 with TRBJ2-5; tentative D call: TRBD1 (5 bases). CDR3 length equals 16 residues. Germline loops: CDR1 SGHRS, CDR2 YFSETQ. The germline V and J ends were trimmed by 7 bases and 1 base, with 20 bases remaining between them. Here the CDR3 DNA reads TGCGCCAGCGGAAAAGTGGCAGGGCTCTTCCAAGAGACCCAGTACTTC. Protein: CASGKVAGLFQETQYF.

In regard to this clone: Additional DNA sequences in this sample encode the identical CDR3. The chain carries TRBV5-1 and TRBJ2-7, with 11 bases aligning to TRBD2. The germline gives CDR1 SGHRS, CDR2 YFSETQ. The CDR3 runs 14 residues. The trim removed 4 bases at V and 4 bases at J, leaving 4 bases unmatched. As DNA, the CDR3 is TGCGCCAGCAGCCCAACTAGCGGGAGTTACGAGCAGTACTTC. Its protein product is CASSPTSGSYEQYF. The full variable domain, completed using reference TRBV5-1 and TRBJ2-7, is KAGVTQTPRYLIKTRGQQVTLSCSPISGHRSVSWYQQTPGQGLQFLFEYFSETQRNKGNFPGRFSGRQFSNSRSEMNVSTLELGDSALYLCASSPTSGSYEQYFGPGTRLTVT.

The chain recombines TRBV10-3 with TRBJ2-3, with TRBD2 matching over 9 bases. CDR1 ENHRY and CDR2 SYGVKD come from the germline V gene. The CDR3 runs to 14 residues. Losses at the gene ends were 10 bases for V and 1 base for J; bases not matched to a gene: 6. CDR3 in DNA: TGTGCCACTTCGGGACTAGCAGGCACAGATACGCAGTATTTT. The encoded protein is CATSGLAGTDTQYF.

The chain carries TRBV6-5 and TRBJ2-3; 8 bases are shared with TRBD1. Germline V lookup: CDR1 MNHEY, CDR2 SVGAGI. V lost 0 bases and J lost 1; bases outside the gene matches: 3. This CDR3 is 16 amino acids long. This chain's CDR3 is CASSYSQGAGTDTQYF. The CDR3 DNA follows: TGTGCCAGCAGTTACTCGCAGGGGGCGGGCACAGATACGCAGTATTTT.

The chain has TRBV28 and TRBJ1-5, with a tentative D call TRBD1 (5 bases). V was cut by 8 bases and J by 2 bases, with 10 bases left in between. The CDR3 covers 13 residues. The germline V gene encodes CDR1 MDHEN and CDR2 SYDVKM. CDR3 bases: TGTGCCAGCGCCCAAGGGGGCAATCAGCCCCAGCATTTT. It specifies CASAQGGNQPQHF.

The CDR3 sequence is CATIGGLGQPQHF. CDR3 coding DNA: TGTGCCACCATCGGGGGGTTGGGTCAGCCCCAGCATTTT. The chain has TRBV19 and TRBJ1-5, with a weak D call TRBD1 (5 bases). Looked up from germline, CDR1 is LNHDA and CDR2 is SQIVND (reference sequence). The CDR3 runs to 13 residues. V gave up 10 bases and J gave up 6 bases, with 16 bases separating them.

The CDR3 loop is CASSLLAESYEQYF. CDR3 nucleotides: TGTGCCAGCAGCCTACTAGCGGAGTCCTACGAGCAGTACTTC. This chain joins TRBV28 and TRBJ2-7; 8 bases agree with TRBD2. The CDR3 contains 14 residues. The V and J ends lost 6 bases and 1 base, in that order; junction bases with no gene match: 5. Germline lookup yields CDR1 MDHEN and CDR2 SYDVKM.